This T cell receptor (beta chain) was observed in a study of shared clonotypes between healthy human individuals. Overall study: Per donor, CD8 memory used one plate, CD8 naive used two, CD4 memory used three and CD4 naive used three. Study-level results: The study found roughly 5% of naive CD4 clonotypes shared across four donors. Sampling involved blood alone; tissue repertoires likely differ.

To note about this clone: Its antigen is not identified.

Researchers ran the assay at a deep level. Profiled with immunoSEQ multiplex PCR; TCRdb holds only in-frame clones, not every one. This table has under 2,000,000 clones, around 96% appearing once. Naive CD8 cells lacked CD45RO, underwent positive selection for CCR7 and left out terminally differentiated effector memory CD45RA+ cells. V was cut by 1 base and J by 3 bases, with 12 bases left in between. This CDR3 spans 15 amino acids. CDR1 and CDR2 from the germline V gene are MGHRA and YSYEKL. The TCR originated in a man aged 18 to 29 in good health. The rearrangement uses TRBV4-1 and TRBJ1-2, with D tentatively TRBD1 (5 bases). Sequenced sample: naive CD8+ T cells sorted from blood. CDR3 nucleotide sequence: TGCGCCAGCAGCCAAGTGCCCCAGGGAGACTATGGCTACACCTTC. It encodes CASSQVPQGDYGYTF.